The 17 T cell receptor beta chains listed next were all sequenced from one sample in a study of blood T cell repertoires in COVID-19. Using immunoSEQ multiplex PCR, the repertoire was profiled, and TCRdb retains in-frame clones only, with some absent. The sample shows 80,000 or so clones, approximately 80% of them seen only once. Sequences were obtained from peripheral blood. The receptors derive from a human donor in a cohort sampled during active COVID-19.

CDR3 loop: CAWRDRDSSHSPLHF. CDR3 in DNA: TGTGCCTGGAGGGACCGGGACAGCTCTCATTCACCCCTCCACTTT. The V gene is TRBV30, the J gene TRBJ1-6, with 7 bases identical to TRBD1. The CDR3 has 15 amino acids. Trimming at V came to 3 bases and at J to 8 bases, leaving 10 bases not matched to a gene. Germline V gene sequence: CDR1 GTSNPN, CDR2 SVGIG (reference sequence).

The chain carries TRBV9 and TRBJ2-6; D is unresolved. CDR3 length equals 15 residues. V was shortened by 4 bases and J by 0 bases, with 8 bases between the two germline ends. Germline values: CDR1 SGDLS, CDR2 YYNGEE. The CDR3 DNA follows: TGTGCCAGCAGCCCCGGTCGCTCTGGGGCCAACGTCCTGACTTTC. Protein: CASSPGRSGANVLTF.

V and J are TRBV5-4 and TRBJ1-5; D remains ambiguous. The CDR3 sequence is 14 residues long. Trimming took off 0 bases at V and 3 bases at J, with 7 bases between the two ends. CDR1 and CDR2 (germline): SGHNT, YYREEE (reference sequence). The CDR3 protein is CASSLAGTNQPQHF. For the CDR3, the DNA is TGTGCCAGCAGCTTGGCGGGAACCAATCAGCCCCAGCATTTT.

The chain is built from TRBV5-1 and TRBJ2-1, with D tentatively TRBD2 (6 bases). V lost 0 bases to trimming and J lost 8 bases, with 9 bases between them. Germline loops: CDR1 SGHRS, CDR2 YFSETQ. The CDR3 is 13 residues long. Here the CDR3 reads CASSLVEGYEQFF. The CDR3 nucleotides read TGCGCCAGCAGCTTGGTGGAGGGCTATGAGCAGTTCTTC.

The rearrangement uses TRBV7-9 and TRBJ1-3, with 8 positions matching TRBD1. The ends lost 5 bases at V and 2 bases at J; junction bases unmatched: 2. Looked up from germline, CDR1 is SEHNR and CDR2 is FQNEAQ (reference sequence). This CDR3 contains 14 residues. The CDR3 region has the DNA TGTGCCAGCAGCCTGACAGGGGCTGGAAACACCATATATTTT. Protein sequence: CASSLTGAGNTIYF.

The rearrangement links TRBV5-5 to TRBJ1-4, with unresolved D. Trimming shortened V by 6 bases and J by 4 bases, and 4 bases separated the two germline ends. Germline lookup yields CDR1 SGHKS and CDR2 YYEKEE (reference sequence). The CDR3 is 11 amino acids. The CDR3 is CASTYNEKLFF. The DNA for the CDR3 is TGTGCCAGCACCTATAATGAAAAACTGTTTTTT.

V is TRBV30 and J is TRBJ2-3, with D perhaps TRBD2 (5 bases). CDR3 length: 14 amino acids. V shed 2 bases and J shed 6 bases, with 15 bases lying between them. Germline V CDR1 and CDR2: GTSNPN, SVGIG (reference sequence). CDR3 DNA: TGTGCCTGGAGTCGAGGTCAGAGAGGGGATACGCAGTATTTT. Its protein product is CAWSRGQRGDTQYF.

The CDR3: CASSLGGTGASYEQYF. CDR3 bases: TGTGCCAGCAGCTTAGGAGGGACAGGGGCGTCCTACGAGCAGTACTTC. The J gene is TRBJ2-7, the V gene TRBV11-2, with 10 bases fitting TRBD1. V lost 1 base and J lost 1; bases outside the gene matches: 4. The CDR3 consists of 16 residues. Germline lookup yields CDR1 SGHAT and CDR2 FQNNGV.

In DNA, the CDR3 is TGTGCCACCAGTGATTCCCACAGGGGGCTAGTAACTGAGCAGTTCTTC. Its protein is CATSDSHRGLVTEQFF. The chain uses TRBV24-1 and TRBJ2-1, with 9 bases lining up with TRBD1. J gave up 9 bases and V 2 bases, and 10 bases lay outside the gene matches. CDR1 and CDR2 (germline): KGHDR, SFDVKD. The CDR3 is made up of 16 amino acids.

The chain joins TRBV7-9 to TRBJ2-2; D possibly corresponds to TRBD1 (6 bases). Trimming left V 5 bases short and J 7 bases short, with 11 bases between. Germline CDR1 SEHNR, CDR2 FQNEAQ (reference sequence). The CDR3 is made up of 13 amino acids. The CDR3, as DNA: TGTGCCAGCAGCCCAGGGGTTGGCGGGGAGCTGTTTTTT. As protein: CASSPGVGGELFF.

The CDR3 DNA sequence: TGTGCCAGCAGTGAGAGGGGGCAGGGGAAGTACGCTGAAGCTTTCTTT. As protein: CASSERGQGKYAEAFF. The chain carries TRBV2 and TRBJ1-1; 7 bases are shared with TRBD1. Trimming cost V 3 bases and J 6 bases; bases outside gene matches: 13. This CDR3 has 16 amino acids. CDR1 is SNHLY, CDR2 FYNNEI, per germline.

The J gene is TRBJ1-2, the V gene TRBV7-9, with no clear D. Trimming took off 0 bases at V and 4 bases at J, with 9 bases between the two ends. The germline gives CDR1 SEHNR, CDR2 FQNEAQ (reference sequence). The CDR3 totals 14 residues. The CDR3 DNA is TGTGCCAGCAGCTTAGCCGAGACATCCTATGGCTACACCTTC. It codes for CASSLAETSYGYTF.

The V gene is TRBV20-1, the J gene TRBJ1-1; 7 bases are a match to TRBD1. The J segment lost 1 base and the V segment lost 3 bases, leaving 8 bases of the junction unmatched. The CDR3 is 15 amino acids. Germline lookup yields CDR1 DFQATT and CDR2 SNEGSKA (reference sequence). The CDR3 loop is CSASPPGQKNTEAFF. For the CDR3, the DNA is TGCAGTGCTAGTCCCCCGGGACAGAAGAACACTGAAGCTTTCTTT.

This chain uses TRBV28 with TRBJ1-2; D is unresolved. Looked up from germline, CDR1 is MDHEN and CDR2 is SYDVKM. This CDR3 is built from 14 residues. V was trimmed by 7 bases and J by 0 bases, leaving 12 bases between them. CDR3 DNA sequence: TGTGCCAGCACCGGTTCGGGTTCTAACTATGGCTACACCTTC. Translating gives CASTGSGSNYGYTF.

The chain recombines TRBV24-1 with TRBJ1-2, with 10 bases that match TRBD1. The CDR3 runs 13 residues. Germline values: CDR1 KGHDR, CDR2 SFDVKD. Losses at the gene ends were 9 bases for V and 3 bases for J; bases not matched to a gene: 3. Here the CDR3 reads CATRDRGYYGYTF. In DNA, the CDR3 is TGTGCCACCCGGGACAGGGGCTACTATGGCTACACCTTC.

This chain joins TRBV6-1 and TRBJ1-1; TRBD1 matches 8 bases. The CDR3 sequence is 18 residues long. Germline-derived CDR1 and CDR2 are MNHNS and SASEGT. After removal of 2 bases from V and 0 bases from J, the junction contained 11 bases not matched to a gene. The CDR3 here is CASSELAGGWGMNTEAFF. Written as DNA, the CDR3 is TGTGCCAGCAGTGAACTGGCAGGGGGCTGGGGAATGAACACTGAAGCTTTCTTT.

CDR3 sequence (DNA): TGTGCCAGTAGGACTAGCGGGGGGGCAAAGGGGAATGAGCAGTTCTTC. It is translated as CASRTSGGAKGNEQFF. The rearrangement joins TRBV19 to TRBJ2-1, with 14 bases lining up with TRBD2. From germline, CDR1 is LNHDA and CDR2 SQIVND (reference sequence). The V gene end was trimmed by 6 bases and the J gene end by 7 bases; junction bases not matched to a gene: 8. This CDR3 has 16 amino acids.